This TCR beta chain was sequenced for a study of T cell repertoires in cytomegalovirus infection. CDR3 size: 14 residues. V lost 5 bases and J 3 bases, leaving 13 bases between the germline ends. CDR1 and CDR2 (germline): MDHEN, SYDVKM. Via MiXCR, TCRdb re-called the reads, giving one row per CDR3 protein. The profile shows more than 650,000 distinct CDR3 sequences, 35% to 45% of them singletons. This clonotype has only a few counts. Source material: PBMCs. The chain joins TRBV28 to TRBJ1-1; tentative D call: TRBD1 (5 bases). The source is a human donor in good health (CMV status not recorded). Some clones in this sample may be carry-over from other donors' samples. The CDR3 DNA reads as TGTGCCAGCAGTGGAACAGGTCGGCACACTGAAGCTTTCTTT. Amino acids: CASSGTGRHTEAFF.